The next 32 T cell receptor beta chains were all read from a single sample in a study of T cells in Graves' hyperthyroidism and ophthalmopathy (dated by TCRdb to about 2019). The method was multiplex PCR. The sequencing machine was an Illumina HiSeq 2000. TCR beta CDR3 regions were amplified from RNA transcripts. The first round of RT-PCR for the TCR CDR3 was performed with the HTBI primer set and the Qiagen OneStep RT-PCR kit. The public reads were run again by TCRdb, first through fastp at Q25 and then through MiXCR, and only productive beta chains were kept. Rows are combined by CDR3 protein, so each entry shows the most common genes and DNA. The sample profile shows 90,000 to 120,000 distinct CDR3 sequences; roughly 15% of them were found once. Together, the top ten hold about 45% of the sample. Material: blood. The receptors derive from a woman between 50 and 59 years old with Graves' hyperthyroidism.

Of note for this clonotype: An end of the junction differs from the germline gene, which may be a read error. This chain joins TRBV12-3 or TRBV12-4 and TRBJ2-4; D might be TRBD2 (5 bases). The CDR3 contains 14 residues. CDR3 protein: CASSFQEVQNIQHF. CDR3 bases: TGTGCCAGCAGTTTTCAGGAGGTGCAAAACATTCAGCACTTC.

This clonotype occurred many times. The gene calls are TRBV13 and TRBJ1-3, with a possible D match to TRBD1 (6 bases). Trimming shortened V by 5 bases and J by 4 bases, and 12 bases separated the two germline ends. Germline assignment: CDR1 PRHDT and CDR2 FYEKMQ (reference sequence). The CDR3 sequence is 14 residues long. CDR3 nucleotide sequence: TGTGCCAGCAGCCGCGTCGGGGGCGGAAACACCATATATTTT. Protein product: CASSRVGGGNTIYF.

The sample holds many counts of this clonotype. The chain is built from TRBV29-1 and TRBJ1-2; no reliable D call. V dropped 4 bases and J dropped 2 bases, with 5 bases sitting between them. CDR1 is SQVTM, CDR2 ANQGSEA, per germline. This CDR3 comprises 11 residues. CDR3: CSVAANYGYTF. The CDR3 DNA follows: TGCAGCGTTGCTGCGAACTATGGCTACACCTTC.

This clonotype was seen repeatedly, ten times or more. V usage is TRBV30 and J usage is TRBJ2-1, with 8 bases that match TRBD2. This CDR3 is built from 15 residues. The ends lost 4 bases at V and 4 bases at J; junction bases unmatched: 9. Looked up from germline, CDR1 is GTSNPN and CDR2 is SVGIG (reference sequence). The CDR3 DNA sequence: TGTGCCTGGAAGGAGGCGGGAGGAGGGTACAATGAGCAGTTCTTC. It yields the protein CAWKEAGGGYNEQFF. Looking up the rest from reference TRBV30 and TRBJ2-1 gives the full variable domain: SQTIHQWPATLVQPVGSPLSLECTVEGTSNPNLYWYRQAAGRGLQLLFYSVGIGQISSEVPQNLSASRPQDRQFILSSKKLLLSDSGFYLCAWKEAGGGYNEQFFGPGTRLTVL.

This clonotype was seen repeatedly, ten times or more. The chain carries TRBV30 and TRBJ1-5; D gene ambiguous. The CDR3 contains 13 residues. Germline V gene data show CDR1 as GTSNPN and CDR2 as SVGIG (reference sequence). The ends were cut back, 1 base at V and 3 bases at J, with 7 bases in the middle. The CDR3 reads CAWSEHLNQPQHF. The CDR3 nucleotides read TGTGCCTGGAGTGAACACCTCAATCAGCCCCAGCATTTT.

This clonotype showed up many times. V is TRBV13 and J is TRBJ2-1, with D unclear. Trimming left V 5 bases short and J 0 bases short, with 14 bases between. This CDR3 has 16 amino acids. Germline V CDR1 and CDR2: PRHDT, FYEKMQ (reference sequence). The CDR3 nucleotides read TGTGCCAGCAGCCTCCGGACCTCGAGCTCCTACAATGAGCAGTTCTTC. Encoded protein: CASSLRTSSSYNEQFF.

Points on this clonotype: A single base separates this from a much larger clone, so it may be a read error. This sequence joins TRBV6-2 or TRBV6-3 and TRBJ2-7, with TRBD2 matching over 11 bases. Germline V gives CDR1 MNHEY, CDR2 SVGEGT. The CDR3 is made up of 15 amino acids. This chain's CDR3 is CASGYKGLADYEQYF. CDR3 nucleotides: TGTGCCAGCGGTTACAAGGGACTAGCGGACTACGAGCAGTACTTC.

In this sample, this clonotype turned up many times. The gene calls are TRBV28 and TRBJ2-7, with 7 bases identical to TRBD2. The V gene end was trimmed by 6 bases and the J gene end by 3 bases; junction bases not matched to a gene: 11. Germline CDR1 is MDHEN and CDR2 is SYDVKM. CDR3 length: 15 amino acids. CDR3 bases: TGTGCCAGCAGCCCCCCGGACCCGGGGGGCTACGAGCAGTACTTC. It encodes CASSPPDPGGYEQYF. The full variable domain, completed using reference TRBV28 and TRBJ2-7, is DVKVTQSSRYLVKRTGEKVFLECVQDMDHENMFWYRQDPGLGLRLIYFSYDVKMKEKGDIPEGYSVSREKKERFSLILESASTNQTSMYLCASSPPDPGGYEQYFGPGTRLTVT.

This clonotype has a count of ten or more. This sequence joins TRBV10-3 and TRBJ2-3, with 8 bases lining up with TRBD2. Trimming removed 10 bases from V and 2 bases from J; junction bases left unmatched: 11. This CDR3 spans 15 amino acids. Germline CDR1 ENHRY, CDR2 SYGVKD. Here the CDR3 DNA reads TGTGCCACCTATCCTCTGCGGGGGGCCACAGATACGCAGTATTTT. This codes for CATYPLRGATDTQYF.

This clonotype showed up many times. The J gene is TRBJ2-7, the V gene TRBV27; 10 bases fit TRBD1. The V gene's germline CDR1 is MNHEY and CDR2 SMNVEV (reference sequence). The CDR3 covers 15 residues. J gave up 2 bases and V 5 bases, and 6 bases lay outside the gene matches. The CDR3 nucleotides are TGTGCCAGCAGTCTATATGGGACAGGGGCCTACGAGCAGTACTTC. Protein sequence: CASSLYGTGAYEQYF.

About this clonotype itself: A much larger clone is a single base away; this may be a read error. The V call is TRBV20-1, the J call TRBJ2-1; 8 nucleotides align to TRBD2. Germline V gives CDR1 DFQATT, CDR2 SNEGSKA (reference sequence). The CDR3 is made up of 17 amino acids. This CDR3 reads CSARDGKGGGRYNGQFF. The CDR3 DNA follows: TGCAGTGCTAGAGATGGGAAGGGTGGCGGGAGGTACAATGGGCAGTTCTTC.

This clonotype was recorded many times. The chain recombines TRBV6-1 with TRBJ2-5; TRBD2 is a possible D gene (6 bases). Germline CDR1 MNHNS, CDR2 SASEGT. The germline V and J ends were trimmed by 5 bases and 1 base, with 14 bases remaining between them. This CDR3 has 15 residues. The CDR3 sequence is CASSIYAGPQETQYF. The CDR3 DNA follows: TGTGCCAGCAGTATTTATGCGGGACCCCAAGAGACCCAGTACTTC.

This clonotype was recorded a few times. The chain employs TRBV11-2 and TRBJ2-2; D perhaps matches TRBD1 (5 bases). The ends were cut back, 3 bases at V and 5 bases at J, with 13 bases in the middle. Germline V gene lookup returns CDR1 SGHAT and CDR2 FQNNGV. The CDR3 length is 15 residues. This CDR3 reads CASSFLGSGTGELFF. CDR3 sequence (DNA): TGTGCCAGCAGCTTTCTGGGATCAGGGACCGGGGAGCTGTTTTTT.

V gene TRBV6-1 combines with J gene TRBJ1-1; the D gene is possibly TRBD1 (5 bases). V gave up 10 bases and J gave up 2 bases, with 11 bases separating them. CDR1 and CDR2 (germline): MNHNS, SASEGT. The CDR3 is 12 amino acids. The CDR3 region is CATGHTNTEAFF. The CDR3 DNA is TGTGCCACAGGGCACACTAACACTGAAGCTTTCTTT.

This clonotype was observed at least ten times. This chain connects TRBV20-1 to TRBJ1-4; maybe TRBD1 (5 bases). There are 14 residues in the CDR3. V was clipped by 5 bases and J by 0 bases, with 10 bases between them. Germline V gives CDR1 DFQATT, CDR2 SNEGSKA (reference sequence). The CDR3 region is CSAPGDSTNEKLFF. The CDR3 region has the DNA TGCAGTGCTCCTGGGGACTCAACTAATGAAAAACTGTTTTTT.

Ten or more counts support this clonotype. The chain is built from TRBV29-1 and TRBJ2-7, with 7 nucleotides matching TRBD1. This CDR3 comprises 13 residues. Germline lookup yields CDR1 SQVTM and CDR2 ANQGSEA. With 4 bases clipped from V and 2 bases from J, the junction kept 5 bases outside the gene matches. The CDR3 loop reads CSVVLQGAYEQYF. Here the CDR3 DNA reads TGCAGCGTTGTGTTGCAGGGGGCCTACGAGCAGTACTTC.

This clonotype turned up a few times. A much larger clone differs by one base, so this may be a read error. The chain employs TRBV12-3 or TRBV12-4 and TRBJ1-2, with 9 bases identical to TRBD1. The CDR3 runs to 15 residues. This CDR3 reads CASSWTGTGPYGHTF. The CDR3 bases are TGTGCCAGCAGTTGGACCGGGACAGGGCCCTATGGCCACACCTTC.

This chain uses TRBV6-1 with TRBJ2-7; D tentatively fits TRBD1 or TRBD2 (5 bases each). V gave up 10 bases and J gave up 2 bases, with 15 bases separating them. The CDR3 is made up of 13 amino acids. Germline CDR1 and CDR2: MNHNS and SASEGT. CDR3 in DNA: TGTGCCACCCGAGAGAGGGGTCCCTACGAGCAGTACTTC. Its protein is CATRERGPYEQYF.

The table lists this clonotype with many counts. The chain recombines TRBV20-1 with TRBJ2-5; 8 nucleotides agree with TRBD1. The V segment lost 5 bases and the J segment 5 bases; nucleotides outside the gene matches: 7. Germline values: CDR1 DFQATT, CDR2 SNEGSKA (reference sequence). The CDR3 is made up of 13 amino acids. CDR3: CSAGSTGVETQYF. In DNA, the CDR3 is TGCAGTGCTGGATCGACAGGGGTTGAGACCCAGTACTTC.

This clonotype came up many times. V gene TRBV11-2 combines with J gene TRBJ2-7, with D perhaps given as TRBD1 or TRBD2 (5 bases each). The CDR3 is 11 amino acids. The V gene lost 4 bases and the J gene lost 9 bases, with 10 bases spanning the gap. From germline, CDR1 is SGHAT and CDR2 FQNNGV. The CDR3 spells CASSSFGGQYF. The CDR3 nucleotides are TGTGCCAGCAGCTCGTTTGGGGGGCAGTACTTC. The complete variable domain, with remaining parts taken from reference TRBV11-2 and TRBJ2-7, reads EAGVAQSPRYKIIEKRQSVAFWCNPISGHATLYWYQQILGQGPKLLIQFQNNGVVDDSQLPKDRFSAERLKGVDSTLKIQPAKLEDSAVYLCASSSFGGQYFGPGTRLTVT.

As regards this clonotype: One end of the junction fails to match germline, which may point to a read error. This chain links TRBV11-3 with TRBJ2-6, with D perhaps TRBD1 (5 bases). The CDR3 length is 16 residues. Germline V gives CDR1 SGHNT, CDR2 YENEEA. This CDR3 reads CASSLDRSSGADVLTF. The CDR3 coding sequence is TGTGCCAGCAGCTTAGATCGGTCCTCTGGGGCCGACGTCCTGACTTTC.

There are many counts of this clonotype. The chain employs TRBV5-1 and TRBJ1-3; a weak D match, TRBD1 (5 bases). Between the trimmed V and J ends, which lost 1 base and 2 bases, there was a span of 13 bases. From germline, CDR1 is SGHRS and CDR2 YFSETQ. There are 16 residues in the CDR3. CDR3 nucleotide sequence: TGCGCCAGCAGCTTGTCTCCCAGGGCCGCTGGAAACACCATATATTTT. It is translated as CASSLSPRAAGNTIYF. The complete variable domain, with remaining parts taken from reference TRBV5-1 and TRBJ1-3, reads KAGVTQTPRYLIKTRGQQVTLSCSPISGHRSVSWYQQTPGQGLQFLFEYFSETQRNKGNFPGRFSGRQFSNSRSEMNVSTLELGDSALYLCASSLSPRAAGNTIYFGEGSWLTVV.

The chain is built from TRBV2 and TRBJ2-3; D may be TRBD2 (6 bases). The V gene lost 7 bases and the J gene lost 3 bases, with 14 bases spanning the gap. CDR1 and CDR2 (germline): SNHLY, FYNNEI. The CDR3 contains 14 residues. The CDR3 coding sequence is TGTGCCAGCAATCGTTGGGGGGAGACAGATACGCAGTATTTT. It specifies CASNRWGETDTQYF.

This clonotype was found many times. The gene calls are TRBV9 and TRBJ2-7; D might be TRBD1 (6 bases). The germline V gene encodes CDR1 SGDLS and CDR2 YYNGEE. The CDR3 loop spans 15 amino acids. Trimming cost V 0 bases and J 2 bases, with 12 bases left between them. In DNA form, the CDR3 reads TGTGCCAGCAGCGTAGGGGACAATACCGCCTACGAGCAGTACTTC. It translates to CASSVGDNTAYEQYF.

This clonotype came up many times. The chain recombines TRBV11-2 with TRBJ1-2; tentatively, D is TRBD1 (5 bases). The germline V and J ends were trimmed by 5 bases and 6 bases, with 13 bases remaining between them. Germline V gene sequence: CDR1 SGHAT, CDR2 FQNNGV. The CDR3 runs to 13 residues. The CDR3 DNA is TGTGCCAGCAGCCTAATGGGGGTAGATGGCTACACCTTC. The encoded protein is CASSLMGVDGYTF.

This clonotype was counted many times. For the CDR3, the DNA is TGCGCCAGCAGCAACACGGGCGGCTACGAGCAGTACTTC. Residues: CASSNTGGYEQYF. The rearrangement links TRBV5-1 to TRBJ2-7, with no clear D. In germline, CDR1 is SGHRS, CDR2 YFSETQ. The CDR3 loop spans 13 amino acids. The ends were cut back, 4 bases at V and 3 bases at J, with 11 bases in the middle.

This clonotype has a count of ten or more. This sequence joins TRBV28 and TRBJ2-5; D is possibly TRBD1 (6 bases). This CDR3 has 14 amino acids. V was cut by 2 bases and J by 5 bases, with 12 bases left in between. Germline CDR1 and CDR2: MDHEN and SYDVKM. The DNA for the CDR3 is TGTGCCAGCAGTTTAGGGACAAGTCGGGAGACCCAGTACTTC. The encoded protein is CASSLGTSRETQYF.

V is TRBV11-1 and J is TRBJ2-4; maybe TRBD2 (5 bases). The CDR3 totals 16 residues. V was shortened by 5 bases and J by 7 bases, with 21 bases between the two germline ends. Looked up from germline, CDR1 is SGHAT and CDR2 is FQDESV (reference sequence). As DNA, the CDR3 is TGTGCCAGCAGCCCCGGCGGGCCGCTTCGGATGAACATTCAGTACTTC. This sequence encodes CASSPGGPLRMNIQYF. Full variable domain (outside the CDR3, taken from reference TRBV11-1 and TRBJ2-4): EAEVAQSPRYKITEKSQAVAFWCDPISGHATLYWYRQILGQGPELLVQFQDESVVDDSQLPKDRFSAERLKGVDSTLKIQPAELGDSAMYLCASSPGGPLRMNIQYFGAGTRLSVL.

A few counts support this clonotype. CDR3 loop: CSIYDSANTGELFF. CDR3 DNA: TGCAGCATTTACGACAGCGCGAACACCGGGGAGCTGTTTTTT. The rearrangement links TRBV29-1 to TRBJ2-2; the D gene is possibly TRBD1 (5 bases). With 8 bases removed from V and 0 bases from J, the gap between germline ends came to 13 bases. Germline V gene lookup returns CDR1 SQVTM and CDR2 ANQGSEA. The CDR3 loop spans 14 amino acids.

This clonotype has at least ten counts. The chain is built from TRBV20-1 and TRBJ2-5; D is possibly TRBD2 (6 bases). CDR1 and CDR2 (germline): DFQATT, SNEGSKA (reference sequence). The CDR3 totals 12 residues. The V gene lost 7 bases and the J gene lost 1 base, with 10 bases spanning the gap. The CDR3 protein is CSVGGVQETQYF. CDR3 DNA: TGCAGTGTCGGGGGAGTCCAAGAGACCCAGTACTTC.

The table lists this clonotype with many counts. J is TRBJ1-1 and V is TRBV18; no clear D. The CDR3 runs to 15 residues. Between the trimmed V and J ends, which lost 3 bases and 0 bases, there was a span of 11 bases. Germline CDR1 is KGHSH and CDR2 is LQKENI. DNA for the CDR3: TGTGCCAGCTCACCTTTTCAAGGGCTGAACACTGAAGCTTTCTTT. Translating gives CASSPFQGLNTEAFF. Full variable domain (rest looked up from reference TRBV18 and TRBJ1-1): NAGVMQNPRHLVRRRGQEARLRCSPMKGHSHVYWYRQLPEEGLKFMVYLQKENIIDESGMPKERFSAEFPKEGPSILRIQQVVRGDSAAYFCASSPFQGLNTEAFFGQGTRLTVV.

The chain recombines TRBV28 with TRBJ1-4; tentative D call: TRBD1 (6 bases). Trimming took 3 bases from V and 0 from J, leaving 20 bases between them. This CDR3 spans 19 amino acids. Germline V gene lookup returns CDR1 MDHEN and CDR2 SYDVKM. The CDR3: CASSFLPLGRQATNEKLFF. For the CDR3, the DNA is TGTGCCAGCAGTTTCCTCCCTCTGGGTCGACAGGCAACTAATGAAAAACTGTTTTTT.